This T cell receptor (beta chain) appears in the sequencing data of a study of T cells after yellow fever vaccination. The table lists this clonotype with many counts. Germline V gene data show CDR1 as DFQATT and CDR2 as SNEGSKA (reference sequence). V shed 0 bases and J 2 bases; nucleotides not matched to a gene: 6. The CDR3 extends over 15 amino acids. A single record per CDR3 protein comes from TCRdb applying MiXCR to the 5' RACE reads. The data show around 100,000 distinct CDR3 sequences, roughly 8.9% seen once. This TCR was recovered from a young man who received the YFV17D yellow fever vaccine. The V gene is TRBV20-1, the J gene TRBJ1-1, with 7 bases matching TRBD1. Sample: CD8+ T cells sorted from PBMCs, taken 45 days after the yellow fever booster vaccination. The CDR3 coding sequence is TGCAGTGCTAGAGATCCGACAGGGATTAACACTGAAGCTTTCTTT. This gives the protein CSARDPTGINTEAFF.